This T cell receptor beta chain was obtained from a study of blood T cell dynamics during melanoma immunotherapy. The time point here: pre-treatment baseline. Blood was drawn before treatment and at week 3 after checkpoint blockade. No patient had earlier systemic cancer treatment, concurrent immunosuppressants, or another active cancer. CDR3 length: 18 residues. Germline CDR1 and CDR2: LNHNV and YYDKDF (reference sequence). V trimming: 0 bases; J trimming: 2 bases; junction bases outside the gene matches: 12. A fixed DNA input of 350 ng was used per bulk PBMC sample. TCRdb keeps only in-frame clones here, not all; method: immunoSEQ multiplex PCR. The sample shows some 11,000 clones, 83% of them seen only once.

The clonotype originates from a human donor with melanoma. V and J are TRBV15 and TRBJ2-5; TRBD2 agrees at 7 bases. The source was blood, collected from a patient treated with checkpoint blockade. CDR3 loop: CATSRDPSGGGLQETQYF. The CDR3 DNA sequence: TGTGCCACCAGCAGAGATCCCTCTGGGGGGGGACTACAAGAGACCCAGTACTTC.